This is a list of T cell receptor beta chains from one sample in a study of shared clonotypes between healthy human individuals. The data were produced by immunoSEQ multiplex PCR, yet TCRdb's version contains in-frame clones alone and is incomplete. The sample records 950,000 to 1,200,000 clones, 70% to 80% being singletons. Sequencing was done on a sample of memory CD4+ T cells from PBMCs. These TCRs come from a man in his late teens or twenties in good health. Some clones in this sample may be carry-over from other donors' samples. Each CDR3 is given with its conserved first and last residue. D genes are given only for firm matches. Clone size appears in some rows only: once, few, many, or a class for an expanded clone.

J: TRBJ2-5
D: NA
V: TRBV6-1
size: few
CDR3: CASSDGVGETQYF
DNA: TGTGCCAGCAGTGACGGGGTGGGGGAGACCCAGTACTTC

J: TRBJ1-5
D: TRBD1
V: TRBV18
size: NA
CDR3: CASSRTGGGNQPQHF
DNA: TGTGCCAGCTCCCGGACAGGGGGTGGAAATCAGCCCCAGCATTTT

J: TRBJ2-5
D: NA
V: TRBV5-1
size: once
CDR3: CASSVTTANYQETQYF
DNA: TGCGCCAGCAGCGTGACGACAGCAAACTACCAAGAGACCCAGTACTTC

J: TRBJ1-3
D: NA
V: TRBV11-2
size: NA
CDR3: CASTNFPKTVGASGNTIYF
DNA: TGTGCCAGCACCAACTTTCCAAAGACGGTGGGCGCATCTGGAAACACCATATATTTT

J: TRBJ2-1
D: NA
V: TRBV29-1
size: NA
CDR3: CSVRGTTYNEQFF
DNA: TGCAGCGTCCGAGGGACCACATACAATGAGCAGTTCTTC

J: TRBJ2-3
D: NA
V: TRBV28
size: NA
CDR3: CASRSDTQYF
DNA: TGTGCCAGCAGGTCGGATACGCAGTATTTT

J: TRBJ2-1
D: TRBD2
V: TRBV5-1
size: NA
CDR3: CASRASGGREQFF
DNA: TGCGCCAGCAGGGCTAGCGGTGGTAGGGAGCAGTTCTTC

J: TRBJ2-2
D: NA
V: TRBV9
size: NA
CDR3: CASSARLVPGELFF
DNA: TGTGCCAGCAGCGCTCGACTAGTCCCCGGGGAGCTGTTTTTT

J: TRBJ2-1
D: TRBD2
V: TRBV9
size: few
CDR3: CASSAGEAGGRDEQFF
DNA: TGTGCCAGCAGCGCGGGAGAGGCGGGAGGGCGAGATGAGCAGTTCTTC

J: TRBJ2-7
D: TRBD2
V: TRBV7-8
size: NA
CDR3: CASSLGGASGSLGEQYF
DNA: TGTGCCAGCAGCTTAGGTGGGGCTAGCGGGTCCCTCGGCGAGCAGTACTTC

J: TRBJ2-7
D: TRBD2
V: TRBV11-1
size: once
CDR3: CASSTLLRGSSYEQYF
DNA: TGCGCCAGCAGCACCCTCCTTCGCGGGAGCTCCTACGAGCAGTACTTC

J: TRBJ1-4
D: NA
V: TRBV9
size: NA
CDR3: CASSAGTYNEKLFF
DNA: TGTGCCAGCAGCGCCGGGACTTACAATGAAAAACTGTTTTTT

J: TRBJ1-1
D: NA
V: TRBV18
size: NA
CDR3: CASSVDGNTEAFF
DNA: TGTGCCAGCTCAGTCGACGGGAACACTGAAGCTTTCTTT

J: TRBJ1-3
D: NA
V: TRBV9
size: NA
CDR3: CASSVSPSGNTIYF
DNA: TGTGCCAGCAGCGTATCGCCCTCTGGAAACACCATATATTTT

J: TRBJ1-5
D: NA
V: TRBV7-9
size: few
CDR3: CASSPGEQGNQPQHF
DNA: TGTGCCAGCAGCCCCGGGGAACAGGGAAATCAGCCCCAGCATTTT

J: TRBJ2-7
D: NA
V: TRBV15
size: few
CDR3: CATSRDQSSYEQYF
DNA: TGTGCCACCAGCAGGGACCAGAGCTCCTACGAGCAGTACTTC

J: TRBJ2-7
D: NA
V: TRBV28
size: once
CDR3: CASNYMGSSYEQYF
DNA: TGTGCCAGCAACTATATGGGCAGCTCCTACGAGCAGTACTTC

J: TRBJ1-3
D: NA
V: TRBV7-9
size: NA
CDR3: CASKASSGNTIYF
DNA: TGTGCCAGCAAGGCCTCCTCTGGAAACACCATATATTTT

J: TRBJ1-5
D: NA
V: TRBV6-5
size: NA
CDR3: CASRANNQPQHF
DNA: TGTGCCAGCAGGGCTAACAATCAGCCCCAGCATTTT

J: TRBJ2-2
D: NA
V: TRBV12-5
size: few
CDR3: CASGLSLQGRTGELFF
DNA: TGTGCTAGTGGTTTGTCCTTACAGGGACGCACCGGGGAGCTGTTTTTT

J: TRBJ1-2
D: TRBD1
V: TRBV23-1
size: NA
CDR3: CASLQVDREYGYTF
DNA: TGCGCCAGCCTACAGGTGGACAGGGAGTATGGCTACACCTTC

J: TRBJ1-2
D: NA
V: TRBV7-2
size: NA
CDR3: CASSLALTVDYGYTF
DNA: TGTGCCAGCAGCTTAGCCCTTACAGTAGACTATGGCTACACCTTC

J: TRBJ2-4
D: NA
V: TRBV5-4
size: many
CDR3: CASSLEGSGPAKNIQYF
DNA: TGTGCCAGCAGCTTGGAAGGCTCGGGGCCGGCCAAAAACATTCAGTACTTC

J: TRBJ1-1
D: NA
V: TRBV29-1
size: NA
CDR3: CSVEATAGRNTEAFF
DNA: TGCAGCGTTGAAGCCACGGCAGGGAGGAACACTGAAGCTTTCTTT

J: TRBJ2-3
D: NA
V: TRBV4-2
size: few
CDR3: CASSQGATGAKDTQYF
DNA: TGTGCCAGCAGCCAGGGAGCGACAGGAGCTAAAGATACGCAGTATTTT

J: TRBJ2-7
D: TRBD2
V: TRBV7-9
size: NA
CDR3: CASSLGTSGRRNEQYF
DNA: TGTGCCAGCAGCCTCGGGACTAGCGGGAGGCGGAACGAGCAGTACTTC

J: TRBJ2-3
D: TRBD1
V: TRBV2
size: NA
CDR3: CASSGTGSPDTQYF
DNA: TGTGCCAGCAGCGGGACAGGGAGTCCAGATACGCAGTATTTT

J: TRBJ2-5
D: NA
V: TRBV5-1
size: NA
CDR3: CASSLAHKETQYF
DNA: TGCGCCAGCAGCTTGGCACACAAAGAGACCCAGTACTTC

J: TRBJ2-2
D: TRBD2
V: TRBV7-2
size: NA
CDR3: CASRGLAGTNTGELFF
DNA: TGTGCCAGCAGAGGACTAGCGGGAACAAACACCGGGGAGCTGTTTTTT

J: TRBJ2-3
D: TRBD2
V: TRBV5-4
size: once
CDR3: CASSLRLAGVADTQYF
DNA: TGTGCCAGCAGCCTTCGACTAGCGGGAGTTGCAGATACGCAGTATTTT

J: TRBJ2-5
D: TRBD1
V: TRBV5-4
size: NA
CDR3: CASRRETGAVGETQYF
DNA: TGTGCCAGCAGGAGAGAGACAGGGGCTGTAGGAGAGACCCAGTACTTC

J: TRBJ2-7
D: NA
V: TRBV5-4
size: NA
CDR3: CASSHAGPSYEQYF
DNA: TGTGCCAGCAGCCACGCCGGGCCCTCCTACGAGCAGTACTTC

J: TRBJ2-1
D: NA
V: TRBV7-9
size: NA
CDR3: CASSLLSSEQFF
DNA: TGTGCCAGCAGCTTGCTCTCTAGCGAGCAGTTCTTC

J: TRBJ2-7
D: NA
V: TRBV11-2
size: many
CDR3: CASSLARRFYEQYF
DNA: TGTGCCAGCAGCTTAGCGCGACGGTTCTACGAGCAGTACTTC

J: TRBJ2-7
D: NA
V: TRBV18
size: NA
CDR3: CASSGTDKYEQYF
DNA: TGTGCCAGCTCCGGGACGGACAAATACGAGCAGTACTTC

J: TRBJ2-1
D: NA
V: TRBV5-1
size: NA
CDR3: CASSPRGSGSYNEQFF
DNA: TGCGCCAGCAGCCCCCGAGGTAGCGGTTCCTACAATGAGCAGTTCTTC

J: TRBJ2-1
D: NA
V: TRBV9
size: once
CDR3: CASSVAGLGNFEQFF
DNA: TGTGCCAGCAGCGTAGCCGGGCTAGGTAATTTTGAGCAGTTCTTC

J: TRBJ2-7
D: NA
V: TRBV5-1
size: NA
CDR3: CASSLAAGTVNYEQYF
DNA: TGCGCCAGCAGCTTGGCTGCGGGGACAGTTAATTACGAGCAGTACTTC

J: TRBJ2-2
D: TRBD1
V: TRBV28
size: NA
CDR3: CASAKGQGANTGELFF
DNA: TGTGCCAGTGCGAAGGGACAGGGGGCGAACACCGGGGAGCTGTTTTTT

J: TRBJ1-1
D: TRBD1
V: TRBV25-1
size: NA
CDR3: CASSEPRPGQGNTEAFF
DNA: TGTGCCAGCAGTGAACCTCGACCGGGACAGGGGAACACTGAAGCTTTCTTT

J: TRBJ2-7
D: TRBD2
V: TRBV27
size: NA
CDR3: CASTRSGSGREQYF
DNA: TGCGCCAGCACCAGAAGCGGGAGCGGTCGCGAGCAGTACTTC

J: TRBJ2-5
D: NA
V: TRBV25-1
size: NA
CDR3: CASSVRGIQETQYF
DNA: TGTGCCAGCAGTGTAAGGGGGATCCAAGAGACCCAGTACTTC

J: TRBJ2-1
D: NA
V: TRBV7-2
size: NA
CDR3: CASSLEISSNEQFF
DNA: TGTGCCAGCAGCCTGGAGATATCATCCAATGAGCAGTTCTTC

J: TRBJ1-2
D: TRBD1
V: TRBV27
size: NA
CDR3: CASRIQTGVGGYTF
DNA: TGTGCCAGCAGGATCCAGACAGGGGTGGGTGGCTACACCTTC

J: TRBJ2-2
D: NA
V: TRBV7-2
size: NA
CDR3: CASSLFGGSATGELFF
DNA: TGTGCCAGCAGCTTATTTGGGGGCTCGGCGACCGGGGAGCTGTTTTTT

J: TRBJ1-1
D: NA
V: TRBV21-1
size: NA
CDR3: CASSKTGCDERESEAFF
DNA: TGTGCCAGCAGCAAAACGGGGTGTGACGAGAGGGAGAGTGAAGCTTTCTTT

J: TRBJ1-2
D: NA
V: TRBV27
size: NA
CDR3: CATSSNYGYTF
DNA: TGTGCCACCTCATCTAACTATGGCTACACCTTC

J: TRBJ2-1
D: NA
V: TRBV28
size: NA
CDR3: CASSLSWQNEQFF
DNA: TGTGCCAGCAGTTTATCGTGGCAAAATGAGCAGTTCTTC

J: TRBJ2-3
D: NA
V: TRBV4-1
size: NA
CDR3: CASSQDPKVGTDTQYF
DNA: TGCGCCAGCAGCCAAGACCCGAAGGTGGGCACAGATACGCAGTATTTT